This T cell receptor (beta chain) was identified during a study of T-cell memory formation after mild COVID-19. Study-level points and caveats: Day 15 to 85 contracting clones showed balanced CD4/CD8; later expanders leaned CD4+. In pre-infection memory, a portion of responding clones appeared, which suggested that cross-reactive memory joined.

V gave up 4 bases and J gave up 7 bases; unmatched junction bases: 5. Germline CDR1 is LGHDT and CDR2 is YNNKEL (reference sequence). This CDR3 region has 14 residues. The TCR alpha and TCR beta cDNA libraries, bearing sample barcodes and UMIs, were generated by 5'RACE using constant-segment primers. TCRdb fed the 5' RACE reads into MiXCR, producing one record per CDR3 protein. Of 45,000 to 55,000 distinct CDR3 sequences in the sample, roughly 7% are singletons; the top ten hold roughly 1.4%. Within the sample, this clonotype is medium-sized (0.01 to 0.1%). As yet, its antigen is unknown. Sequencing was done on a sample of PBMCs or a T cell subset sorted from them (not recorded which). V gene TRBV3-1 combines with J gene TRBJ2-1; TRBD1 aligns across 9 bases. The TCR was taken from a man aged 18 to 30 who had mild COVID-19 (a few samples of this study predate the infection). Cell type and time point are not known. CDR3 nucleotide sequence: TGTGCCAGCAGCCTCACCGGGACAGGGAATGAGCAGTTCTTC. This gives the protein CASSLTGTGNEQFF.